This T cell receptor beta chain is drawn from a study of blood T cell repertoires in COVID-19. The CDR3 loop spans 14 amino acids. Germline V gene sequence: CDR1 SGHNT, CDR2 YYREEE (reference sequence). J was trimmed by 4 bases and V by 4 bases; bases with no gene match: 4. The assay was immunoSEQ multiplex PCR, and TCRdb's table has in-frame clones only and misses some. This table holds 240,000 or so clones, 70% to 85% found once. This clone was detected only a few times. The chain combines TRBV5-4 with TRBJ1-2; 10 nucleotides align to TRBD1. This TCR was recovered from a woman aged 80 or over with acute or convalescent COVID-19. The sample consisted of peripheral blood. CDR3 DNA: TGTGCCAGCAGCGACCGGACAGGGGGCTATGGCTACACCTTC. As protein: CASSDRTGGYGYTF.